The 21 T cell receptor beta chains reported below all come from one sample, sequenced in a study of blood T cells in healthy people across ages (dated by TCRdb to between 2014 and 2017). The method was 5' RACE. TCRdb lists the instrument as Illumina HiSeq 2500. A second PCR of roughly 6 to 12 cycles was performed with a sample-barcoded 5' primer and a J-beta primer mix. TCRdb cleaned the public reads at Q25 with fastp, built clones with MiXCR and kept in-frame beta chains. Identical CDR3 proteins give one entry, which carries the most common genes and DNA. The sample table contains around 1,000,000 distinct CDR3 sequences; only one count was recorded for more than 30% of them. The ten largest clones represent 10% to 15% of the sample. Sequenced input: blood. These receptors were collected from a man aged 18-30 years in good health.

This clonotype appeared many times. The DNA for the CDR3 is TGCGCCAGCAGCCCCTACGTAGCGGGTTGGGCTAATGAGCAGTTCTTC. This encodes CASSPYVAGWANEQFF. J is TRBJ2-1 and V is TRBV4-1; 7 bases are shared with TRBD2. Germline V CDR1 and CDR2: MGHRA, YSYEKL. Trimming cost V 4 bases and J 7 bases; bases outside gene matches: 13. The CDR3 contains 16 residues.

The chain links TRBV19 to TRBJ2-5, with D possibly matching TRBD1 (6 bases). Near its end, the DNA agrees better with TRBJ2-7, so the J call may be wrong. CDR1 is LNHDA and CDR2 is SQIVND in the germline V gene (reference sequence). The CDR3 has 12 amino acids. CDR3 bases: TGTGCCAGTAGTATGGGGGCCAACGAGCAGTACTTC. Translation: CASSMGANEQYF.

The V and J genes are TRBV12-3 or TRBV12-4 and TRBJ2-1; D call uncertain. V lost 3 bases and J 6 bases, leaving 12 bases between the germline ends. This CDR3 is built from 14 residues. In nucleotides, the CDR3 is TGTGCCAGCAGTTTGGCACTACCTATCAATGAGCAGTTCTTC. Amino acid sequence: CASSLALPINEQFF.

The J gene is TRBJ1-2, the V gene TRBV13; D is undetermined. Per germline, CDR1 PRHDT and CDR2 FYEKMQ (reference sequence). Between the trimmed V and J ends, which lost 7 bases and 7 bases, there was a span of 13 bases. The CDR3 length is 12 residues. The CDR3 DNA reads as TGTGCCAGCACCTTCTGGGGTGGTGGCTACACCTTC. Residues: CASTFWGGGYTF.

This clonotype was detected a few times. The chain is built from TRBV11-2 and TRBJ2-7; TRBD1 agrees at 9 bases. There are 14 residues in the CDR3. Germline V gene sequence: CDR1 SGHAT, CDR2 FQNNGV. V trimming: 2 bases; J trimming: 3 bases; junction bases outside the gene matches: 2. The CDR3 DNA reads TGTGCCAGCAGCTTATGGACAGGGGACTACGAGCAGTACTTC. Translation gives CASSLWTGDYEQYF.

The genes are TRBV27 and TRBJ1-4; D call uncertain. V lost 4 bases, J lost 0 bases, and 9 bases lay in between. The CDR3 is 15 residues long. Germline-derived CDR1 and CDR2 are MNHEY and SMNVEV (reference sequence). The CDR3 region is CASSSGTSTNEKLFF. The CDR3 region has the DNA TGTGCCAGCAGTTCGGGCACCTCAACTAATGAAAAACTGTTTTTT.

The rearrangement uses TRBV6-5 and TRBJ2-1; D possibly corresponds to TRBD2 (7 bases). The J call may be incorrect, as the DNA end agrees better with TRBJ2-7. The germline V gene encodes CDR1 MNHEY and CDR2 SVGAGI. The CDR3 contains 16 residues. The CDR3 reads CASSPLGGASYNEQYF. For the CDR3, the DNA is TGTGCCAGCAGTCCCCTGGGGGGGGCTTCCTACAATGAGCAGTACTTC.

This clonotype was counted a few times. V usage is TRBV2 and J usage is TRBJ1-1, with a possible D match to TRBD1 (6 bases). There are 14 residues in the CDR3. CDR1 is SNHLY and CDR2 is FYNNEI in the germline V gene. Trimming stripped 10 bases from V and 8 bases from J, with 23 bases between. This CDR3 is CATRAEGGALEAFF. Written as DNA, the CDR3 is TGTGCCACGAGGGCCGAGGGGGGAGCGTTGGAAGCTTTCTTT.

This clonotype was found a few times. The chain carries TRBV11-2 and TRBJ1-2; TRBD1 is a possible D gene (5 bases). Germline V gene sequence: CDR1 SGHAT, CDR2 FQNNGV. Deletions cut 2 bases from V and 6 bases from J, with 13 bases between. CDR3 length: 14 amino acids. The CDR3 region has the DNA TGTGCCAGCAGCTTACGATTCGGGGGAAATGGCTACACCTTC. The encoded protein is CASSLRFGGNGYTF.

This clonotype was observed a few times. CDR3 region: CASSWPGQGNYEQYF. In DNA, the CDR3 is TGTGCCAGCAGTTGGCCGGGACAGGGTAACTACGAGCAGTACTTC. This chain links TRBV28 with TRBJ2-7, with 9 bases matching TRBD1. V was pared by 4 bases and J by 3 bases, with 7 bases of the junction left unmatched. CDR1 is MDHEN, CDR2 SYDVKM, per germline. The CDR3 consists of 15 residues.

This clonotype was picked up a small number of times. The chain has TRBV21-1 and TRBJ1-5. TRBV21-1 constitutes a pseudogene. The CDR3 is 17 amino acids. Written as DNA, the CDR3 is TGTGCCAGCAGCAAAGTAGCAACGGGGAAAAGCAATCAGCCCCAGCATTTT. Its translation: CASSKVATGKSNQPQHF.

The chain is built from TRBV30 and TRBJ2-7, with unresolved D. The germline V and J ends were trimmed by 2 bases and 4 bases, with 6 bases remaining between them. The CDR3 is made up of 11 amino acids. Germline CDR1 GTSNPN, CDR2 SVGIG (reference sequence). In DNA form, the CDR3 reads TGTGCCTGGAGTTCGGCGTACGAGCAGTACTTC. It is translated as CAWSSAYEQYF. The variable domain in full, with the rest retrieved from reference TRBV30 and TRBJ2-7, is SQTIHQWPATLVQPVGSPLSLECTVEGTSNPNLYWYRQAAGRGLQLLFYSVGIGQISSEVPQNLSASRPQDRQFILSSKKLLLSDSGFYLCAWSSAYEQYFGPGTRLTVT.

This clonotype was counted a single time. V gene TRBV20-1 combines with J gene TRBJ1-5; tentatively, D is TRBD1 (6 bases). V shed 0 bases and J shed 4 bases, with 13 bases lying between them. CDR1 and CDR2 (germline): DFQATT, SNEGSKA (reference sequence). The CDR3 spans 15 residues. The CDR3 DNA follows: TGCAGTGCTAGAGATCAGGGGAGGGAGAATCAGCCCCAGCATTTT. Translating gives CSARDQGRENQPQHF.

The chain employs TRBV6-5 and TRBJ1-2; 7 bases are shared with TRBD1. Germline CDR1 and CDR2: MNHEY and SVGAGI. Unmatched junction bases numbered 9, after V lost 2 bases and J lost 3 bases. This CDR3 spans 16 amino acids. The CDR3 DNA is TGTGCCAGCAGTTACAGGGCAGGGGGAGTCGACTATGGCTACACCTTC. Protein: CASSYRAGGVDYGYTF.

This clonotype appeared a few times. This rearrangement joins TRBV20-1 to TRBJ1-2; D not certain. The germline V gene encodes CDR1 DFQATT and CDR2 SNEGSKA (reference sequence). The CDR3 spans 12 residues. The CDR3 loop is CRVLQINYGYTF. CDR3 nucleotides: TGCAGGGTACTGCAGATCAACTATGGCTACACCTTC.

This clonotype was observed a few times. The rearrangement links TRBV29-1 to TRBJ2-7, with D maybe TRBD2 (6 bases). Germline V gives CDR1 SQVTM, CDR2 ANQGSEA. Trimming pared 7 bases from V and 7 bases from J, leaving 20 bases between. CDR3 length: 13 residues. DNA of the CDR3: TGCAGCGCCGTGAGCGGGTTCGGCCTGGAGCAGTACTTC. This translates into CSAVSGFGLEQYF.

The V gene is TRBV4-1, the J gene TRBJ2-3; 7 bases align to TRBD2. CDR1 is MGHRA and CDR2 is YSYEKL in the germline V gene. The trim removed 0 bases at V and 1 base at J, leaving 10 bases unmatched. The CDR3 extends over 18 amino acids. CDR3 amino acids: CASSQEGTSAGRTDTQYF. The CDR3 DNA is TGCGCCAGCAGCCAAGAGGGTACTAGCGCCGGACGCACAGATACGCAGTATTTT.

The chain recombines TRBV5-1 with TRBJ2-7, with TRBD2 matching over 7 bases. The CDR3 loop spans 15 amino acids. From germline, CDR1 is SGHRS and CDR2 YFSETQ. With V trimmed by 3 bases and J by 0 bases, 6 bases remained unmatched. This CDR3 reads CASSWGTTDSYEQYF. For the CDR3, the DNA is TGCGCCAGCAGCTGGGGGACTACCGACTCCTACGAGCAGTACTTC.

The chain employs TRBV7-8 and TRBJ1-1, with 7 bases aligning to TRBD1. Germline CDR1 reads SGHVS; CDR2 reads FQNEAQ. V shed 5 bases, J shed 10 bases, and the junction held 16 bases outside the gene matches. This CDR3 has 15 residues. The CDR3 DNA reads as TGTGCCAGCAGCCCCGGCGGGACAGCTCCCCGCGGAGCTTTCTTT. This encodes CASSPGGTAPRGAFF.

The rearrangement uses TRBV27 and TRBJ1-1, with 12 bases lining up with TRBD1. Germline V gives CDR1 MNHEY, CDR2 SMNVEV (reference sequence). J was trimmed by 6 bases and V by 6 bases; bases with no gene match: 5. The CDR3 length is 14 residues. CDR3: CASRTGTGGSEAFF. The CDR3 coding sequence is TGTGCCAGCAGAACCGGGACAGGGGGCTCTGAAGCTTTCTTT.

This clonotype occurred a few times. The chain combines TRBV5-6 with TRBJ1-5; D is undetermined. The CDR3 runs 15 residues. CDR1 and CDR2 (germline): SGHDT, YYEEEE. V shed 0 bases and J shed 0 bases, with 7 bases lying between them. Here the CDR3 DNA reads TGTGCCAGCAGCTTGGCTGAGGGTAGCAATCAGCCCCAGCATTTT. The encoded protein is CASSLAEGSNQPQHF.